Reported below is one T cell receptor beta chain. In the source study's methods: Estimates of nucleated cell counts were drawn from the amplification of reference gene primers. The protocol was immunoSEQ multiplex PCR, while the TCRdb copy is restricted to in-frame clones and leaves out a portion. From that table come the V and J calls and clone size; the DNA was used to work out D and trimming. The sample has 150,000 or so clones, about 91% seen once. The sample comes from a study of blood T cell repertoires in COVID-19. Study in general: There were acute and convalescent COVID-19 samples, and they came from the United States, Italy and Spain. PBMCs, B-cell-depleted T cells, or T cells provided the cDNA or gDNA that made up the material.

This CDR3 comprises 14 residues. Germline V CDR1 and CDR2: LGHDT, YNNKEL (reference sequence). V shed 1 base and J shed 10 bases, with 16 bases lying between them. The origin of this receptor is an older woman with acute or convalescent COVID-19. Sequencing was carried out using peripheral blood. This sequence joins TRBV3-1 (or the pseudogene TRBV3-2) and TRBJ2-5; a weak D match, TRBD1 (6 bases). The CDR3 DNA follows: TGTGCCAGCAGCCAAGGGACAGCAAGGAACGGCCAGTACTTC. Amino acid sequence: CASSQGTARNGQYF.